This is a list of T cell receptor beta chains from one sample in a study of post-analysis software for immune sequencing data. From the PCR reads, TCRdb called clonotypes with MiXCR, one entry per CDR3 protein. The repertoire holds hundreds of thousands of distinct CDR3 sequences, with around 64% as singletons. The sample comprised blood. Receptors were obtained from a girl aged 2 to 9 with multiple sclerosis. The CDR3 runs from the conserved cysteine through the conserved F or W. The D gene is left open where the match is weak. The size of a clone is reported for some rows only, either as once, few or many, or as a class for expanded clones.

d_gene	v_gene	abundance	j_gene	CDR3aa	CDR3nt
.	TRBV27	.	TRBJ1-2	CASSTSGGRNYGYTF	TGTGCCAGCAGTACATCTGGGGGGAGGAACTATGGCTACACCTTC
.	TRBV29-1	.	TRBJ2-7	CSVGLARLSYEQYF	TGCAGCGTTGGTCTGGCTCGTTTATCCTACGAGCAGTACTTC
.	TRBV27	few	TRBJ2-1	CASSLSLPGDEQFF	TGTGCCAGCAGTTTATCCCTCCCGGGGGATGAGCAGTTCTTC
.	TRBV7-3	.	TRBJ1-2	CASSLNRGSGYTF	TGTGCCAGCAGCTTAAATAGGGGCTCCGGCTACACCTTC
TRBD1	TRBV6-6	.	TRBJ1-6	CASSYSPPGQGYSPLHF	TGTGCCAGCAGTTACTCACCACCGGGACAGGGCTATTCACCCCTCCACTTT
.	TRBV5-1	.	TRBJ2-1	CASSPQENEQFF	TGCGCCAGCAGCCCCCAGGAGAATGAGCAGTTCTTC
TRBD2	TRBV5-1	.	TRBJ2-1	CASSPGLAGEPPYNEQFF	TGCGCCAGCAGCCCGGGACTAGCGGGAGAGCCTCCCTACAATGAGCAGTTCTTC
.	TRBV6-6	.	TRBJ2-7	CASSYSGHSYEQYF	TGTGCCAGCAGTTACTCTGGGCATTCCTACGAGCAGTACTTC
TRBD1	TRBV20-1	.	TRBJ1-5	CSARVAGTGGEQPQHF	TGCAGTGCTAGAGTGGCCGGGACAGGGGGCGAACAGCCCCAGCATTTT
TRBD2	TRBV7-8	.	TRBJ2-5	CASSIRGEETQYF	TGTGCCAGCAGCATCCGGGGGGAAGAGACCCAGTACTTC
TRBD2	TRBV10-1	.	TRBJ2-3	CASSESGLDMGTQYF	TGCGCCAGCAGTGAGTCGGGACTAGATATGGGTACGCAGTATTTT
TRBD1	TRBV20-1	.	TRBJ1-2	CSASRRQGEGYTF	TGCAGTGCTAGTCGGAGACAGGGGGAAGGCTACACCTTC
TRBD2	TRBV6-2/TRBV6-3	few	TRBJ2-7	CASSSHGLAVYEQYF	TGTGCCAGCAGTTCCCATGGACTAGCGGTCTACGAGCAGTACTTC
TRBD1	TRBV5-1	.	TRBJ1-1	CASSSGQGIVNTEAFF	TGCGCCAGCAGCTCGGGACAGGGAATCGTGAACACTGAAGCTTTCTTT
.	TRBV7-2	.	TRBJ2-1	CASSPRTASGEQFF	TGTGCCAGCAGCCCTCGGACAGCCTCGGGTGAGCAGTTCTTC
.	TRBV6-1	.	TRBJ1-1	CASSELVLGNTEAFF	TGTGCCAGCAGTGAACTTGTCCTGGGGAACACTGAAGCTTTCTTT
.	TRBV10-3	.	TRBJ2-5	CAISARQAEETQYF	TGTGCCATCAGTGCCCGGCAGGCGGAGGAGACCCAGTACTTC
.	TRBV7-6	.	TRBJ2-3	CASTAAGADSDTQYF	TGTGCCAGCACCGCCGCAGGGGCAGACTCAGATACGCAGTATTTT
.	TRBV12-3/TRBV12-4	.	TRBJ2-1	CASSLASKQFF	TGTGCCAGCAGTTTAGCGAGTAAGCAGTTCTTC
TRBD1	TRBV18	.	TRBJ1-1	CASSPRGQGLNTEAFF	TGTGCCAGCTCACCACGAGGACAGGGGCTGAACACTGAAGCTTTCTTT
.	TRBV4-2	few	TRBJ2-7	CASGSAGSYEQYF	TGTGCCAGCGGTTCGGCGGGGTCCTACGAGCAGTACTTC
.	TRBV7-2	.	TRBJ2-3	CASSPWSTDTQYF	TGTGCCAGCAGCCCCTGGAGCACAGATACGCAGTATTTT
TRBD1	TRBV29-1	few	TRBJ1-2	CSVGQDTGYTF	TGCAGCGTAGGACAGGACACCGGCTACACCTTC
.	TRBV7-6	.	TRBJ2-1	CASSNRLASNEQFF	TGTGCCAGCAGCAATCGTCTAGCGAGCAATGAGCAGTTCTTC
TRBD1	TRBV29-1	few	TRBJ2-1	CSVVTGEDEQFF	TGCAGCGTTGTGACAGGGGAAGATGAGCAGTTCTTC
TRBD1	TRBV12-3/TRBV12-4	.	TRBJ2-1	CASSPPGQGSGEQFF	TGTGCCAGCAGCCCCCCGGGACAGGGTTCAGGAGAGCAGTTCTTC
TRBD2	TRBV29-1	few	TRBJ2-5	CSVEVLAAVGTQYF	TGCAGCGTTGAAGTCCTAGCGGCGGTGGGGACCCAGTACTTC
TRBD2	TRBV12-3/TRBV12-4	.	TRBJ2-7	CASSGTSGSQSEQYF	TGTGCCAGCAGTGGGACTAGCGGGAGCCAGAGCGAGCAGTACTTC
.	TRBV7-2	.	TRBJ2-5	CASSFSEGETQYF	TGTGCCAGCAGCTTTTCGGAGGGGGAGACCCAGTACTTC
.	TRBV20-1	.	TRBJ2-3	CSANEYTDTQYF	TGCAGTGCTAACGAGTACACAGATACGCAGTATTTT
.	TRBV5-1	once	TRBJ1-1	CASSLELTSEAFF	TGCGCCAGCAGCTTGGAACTGACCTCTGAAGCTTTCTTT
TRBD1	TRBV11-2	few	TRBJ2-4	CASSVDRGSFKNIQYF	TGTGCCAGCAGCGTCGACAGGGGATCATTCAAAAACATTCAGTACTTC
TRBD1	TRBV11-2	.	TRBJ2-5	CASSSGQGTLTTQYF	TGTGCCAGCAGCTCCGGACAGGGAACGTTAACGACCCAGTACTTC
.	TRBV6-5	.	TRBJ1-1	CASSYERTGTEAFF	TGTGCCAGCAGTTACGAGCGGACGGGGACTGAAGCTTTCTTT
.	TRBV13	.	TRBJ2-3	CASSFWEVSDTQYF	TGTGCCAGCAGTTTCTGGGAGGTGTCAGATACGCAGTATTTT
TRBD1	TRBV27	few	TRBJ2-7	CASSTRQGSAQYF	TGTGCCAGCAGTACTCGACAGGGAAGCGCGCAGTACTTC
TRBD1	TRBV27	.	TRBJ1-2	CASSLIGQGAREGYTF	TGTGCCAGCAGTTTAATCGGACAGGGGGCCAGGGAGGGCTACACCTTC
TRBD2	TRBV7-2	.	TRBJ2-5	CASSARAGEETQYF	TGTGCCAGCAGCGCGAGGGCGGGGGAAGAGACCCAGTACTTC
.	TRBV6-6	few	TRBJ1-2	CASSTATYGYTF	TGTGCCAGCAGCACCGCAACCTATGGCTACACCTTC
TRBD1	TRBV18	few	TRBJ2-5	CASSPRGQQQETQYF	TGTGCCAGCTCACCACGGGGACAGCAACAAGAGACCCAGTACTTC
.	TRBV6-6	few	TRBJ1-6	CASSPPAAGLGNSPLHF	TGTGCCAGCAGTCCCCCCGCGGCAGGGTTGGGAAATTCACCCCTCCACTTT
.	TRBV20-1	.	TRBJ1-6	CSARPDSSYNSPLHF	TGCAGTGCTAGACCGGATAGCTCCTATAATTCACCCCTCCACTTT
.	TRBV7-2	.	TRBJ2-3	CASAVYPDTQYF	TGTGCCAGTGCGGTTTATCCAGATACGCAGTATTTT
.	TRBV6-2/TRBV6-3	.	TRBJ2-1	CASSYGGFANEQFF	TGTGCCAGCAGTTATGGGGGTTTCGCGAATGAGCAGTTCTTC
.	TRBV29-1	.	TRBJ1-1	CSVAPTQLFNTEAFF	TGCAGCGTAGCACCGACGCAGTTATTTAACACTGAAGCTTTCTTT
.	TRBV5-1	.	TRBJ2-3	CASQEGDTQYF	TGCGCCAGTCAAGAGGGAGATACGCAGTATTTT
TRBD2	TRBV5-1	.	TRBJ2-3	CASNPGLRNTDTQYF	TGCGCCAGCAACCCGGGACTACGTAACACAGATACGCAGTATTTT
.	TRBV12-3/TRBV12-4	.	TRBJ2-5	CASSFRLGDGGQETQYF	TGTGCCAGCAGTTTTAGACTGGGGGACGGGGGACAAGAGACCCAGTACTTC
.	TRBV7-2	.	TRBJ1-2	CASSLRRASYTF	TGTGCCAGCAGCCTGCGGAGGGCAAGCTACACCTTC
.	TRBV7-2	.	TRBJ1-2	CASSLDTVYGYTF	TGTGCCAGCAGTCTAGATACGGTTTATGGCTACACCTTC
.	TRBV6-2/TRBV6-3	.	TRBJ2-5	CASSTRRSQETQYF	TGTGCCAGCAGTACTCGGCGGAGCCAAGAGACCCAGTACTTC
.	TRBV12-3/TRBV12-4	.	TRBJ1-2	CASTSGTFPDYGYTF	TGTGCCAGCACCTCGGGGACGTTCCCGGACTATGGCTACACCTTC
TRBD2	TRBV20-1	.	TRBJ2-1	CSASTLAGGLHNEQFF	TGCAGTGCTAGCACACTAGCGGGGGGGCTGCACAATGAGCAGTTCTTC
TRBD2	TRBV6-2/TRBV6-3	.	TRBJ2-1	CASSYQKTSGESEQFF	TGTGCCAGCAGTTACCAAAAGACTAGCGGGGAAAGTGAGCAGTTCTTC
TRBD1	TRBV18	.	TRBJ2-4	CASSPVLDRLAKNIQYF	TGTGCCAGCTCACCCGTACTGGACAGGCTAGCCAAAAACATTCAGTACTTC
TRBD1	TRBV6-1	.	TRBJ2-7	CASTNPDRVGEQYF	TGTGCCAGCACTAACCCGGACAGGGTGGGCGAGCAGTACTTC
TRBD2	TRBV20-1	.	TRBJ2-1	CSALPYRTSYYNEQFF	TGCAGTGCTCTCCCGTACCGGACTAGCTACTACAATGAGCAGTTCTTC
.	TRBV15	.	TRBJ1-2	CATSRADRGLYGYTF	TGTGCCACCAGCAGAGCAGATCGGGGTCTCTATGGCTACACCTTC